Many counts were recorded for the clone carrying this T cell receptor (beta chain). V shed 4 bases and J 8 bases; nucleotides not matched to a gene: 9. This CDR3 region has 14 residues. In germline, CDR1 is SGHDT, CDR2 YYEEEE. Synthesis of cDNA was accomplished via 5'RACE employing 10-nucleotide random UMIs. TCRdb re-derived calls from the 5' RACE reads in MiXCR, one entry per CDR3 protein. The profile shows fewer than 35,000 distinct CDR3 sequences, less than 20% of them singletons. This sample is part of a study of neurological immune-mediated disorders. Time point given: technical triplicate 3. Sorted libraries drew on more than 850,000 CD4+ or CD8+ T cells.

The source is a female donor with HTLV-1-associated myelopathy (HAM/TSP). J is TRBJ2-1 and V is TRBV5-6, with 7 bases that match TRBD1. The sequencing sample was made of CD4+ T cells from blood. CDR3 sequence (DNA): TGTGCCAGCAGCCCCTTACAGGGGTTCTATGAGCAGTTCTTC. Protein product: CASSPLQGFYEQFF.